This paragraph reports one T cell receptor beta chain. This entry comes from a study of blood T cell repertoires in COVID-19. Study-level background: T cells, B-cell-depleted T cells, or PBMCs supplied cDNA or gDNA.

Method: immunoSEQ multiplex PCR; TCRdb's copy keeps in-frame clones and lacks some. The table has about 270,000 clones, 86% seen once. V lost 7 bases and J 0 bases, leaving 9 bases between the germline ends. CDR3 length: 13 residues. Germline assignment: CDR1 LGHNT and CDR2 FRNRAP. The clonotype was recovered from a man aged 40-49 years with active or convalescent COVID-19. This chain connects TRBV12-5 to TRBJ1-2; possible D gene TRBD1, 5 bases. Material for sequencing was peripheral blood. CDR3 residues: CASARDSNYGYTF. CDR3 DNA: TGTGCTAGTGCCAGGGACTCTAACTATGGCTACACCTTC.